Below are 28 T cell receptor beta chains sequenced from a single sample in a study of cytomegalovirus exposure and HLA in healthy donors. Primers for the PCR totalled 60 Vbeta and 13 Jbeta. Libraries were prepared by immunoSEQ multiplex PCR; TCRdb keeps only in-frame clonotypes and omits some of them. The sample yields 190,000 or so clones, over 80% seen once. The sequenced material came from PBMCs. The receptors stem from a man in his fifties in good health and CMV-seronegative.

This sequence joins TRBV5-1 and TRBJ2-2, with D uncertain. The length of the CDR3 is 13 residues. V gave up 4 bases and J gave up 3 bases, with 7 bases separating them. The germline V gene encodes CDR1 SGHRS and CDR2 YFSETQ. For the CDR3, the DNA is TGCGCCAGCAGCCTAATGGACACCGGGGAGCTGTTTTTT. It encodes CASSLMDTGELFF.

On this clone itself: One junction end does not reproduce the germline sequence, and a read error may be involved. The J gene is TRBJ2-5, the V gene TRBV7-9, with 10 nucleotides matching TRBD2. The CDR3 contains 15 residues. Per germline, CDR1 SEHNR and CDR2 FQNEAQ (reference sequence). The CDR3 reads CSSSLTSGYQETQYF. The DNA of the CDR3 is TGTTCCAGCAGCTTGACTAGCGGGTACCAAGAGACCCAGTACTTC.

The chain links TRBV4-2 to TRBJ1-1; no reliable D call. CDR1 is LGHNA and CDR2 is YNFKEQ in the germline V gene. Trimming took 8 bases from V and 8 from J, leaving 15 bases between them. The CDR3 loop spans 12 amino acids. CDR3 region: CASPLYKREAFF. CDR3 in DNA: TGTGCCAGCCCCCTTTATAAGAGAGAAGCTTTCTTT.

The J gene is TRBJ2-6, the V gene TRBV11-2; D possibly corresponds to TRBD1 (7 bases). CDR3 length equals 14 residues. Trimming took off 5 bases at V and 4 bases at J, with 9 bases between the two ends. Per the germline V gene, CDR1 is SGHAT and CDR2 is FQNNGV. The DNA of the CDR3 is TGTGCCAGCAGCCAGGGGGGAGGGGCCAACGTCCTGACTTTC. Its translation: CASSQGGGANVLTF.

The rearrangement links TRBV6-5 to TRBJ1-1; 7 bases align to TRBD1. The CDR3 is 15 amino acids. The germline V gene encodes CDR1 MNHEY and CDR2 SVGAGI. V dropped 0 bases and J dropped 0; count of bases not matched to a gene: 1. The CDR3 bases are TGTGCCAGCAGTTACTCGGACAGGTTGAACACTGAAGCTTTCTTT. It is translated as CASSYSDRLNTEAFF.

This clone has just one count. This chain links TRBV9 with TRBJ2-5, with D perhaps matching TRBD2 (6 bases). V lost 0 bases and J 2 bases, leaving 11 bases between the germline ends. This CDR3 region has 15 residues. Germline CDR1 and CDR2: SGDLS and YYNGEE. This CDR3 is CASSVASAGQETQYF. As DNA, the CDR3 is TGTGCCAGCAGCGTAGCTTCGGCGGGGCAAGAGACCCAGTACTTC.

The count of this clone is one. J is TRBJ2-7 and V is TRBV5-1; the D gene is possibly TRBD1 (6 bases). CDR1 and CDR2 from the germline V gene are SGHRS and YFSETQ. The V end lost 3 bases, the J end lost 0 bases, and 10 bases lay between the germline ends. The CDR3 length is 14 residues. The CDR3 region is CASSWTAYSYEQYF. CDR3 coding DNA: TGCGCCAGCAGCTGGACAGCCTACTCCTACGAGCAGTACTTC.

The chain joins TRBV10-3 to TRBJ2-3; 12 positions match TRBD2. The junction had 8 bases not matched to a gene; V was cut back by 4 bases and J by 0 bases. Germline values: CDR1 ENHRY, CDR2 SYGVKD. The CDR3 has 18 amino acids. CDR3 nucleotide sequence: TGTGCCATCAGTGCTCTAGCGGGGGGGCGAGGGAGCACAGATACGCAGTATTTT. This gives the protein CAISALAGGRGSTDTQYF.

J is TRBJ2-7 and V is TRBV5-4, with D uncertain. In germline, CDR1 is SGHNT, CDR2 YYREEE (reference sequence). V was pared by 0 bases and J by 3 bases, with 4 bases between. This CDR3 spans 12 amino acids. The CDR3 reads CASSLDGYEQYF. As DNA, the CDR3 is TGTGCCAGCAGCTTGGACGGCTACGAGCAGTACTTC.

The chain employs TRBV7-2 and TRBJ2-7; 7 bases fit TRBD1. This CDR3 has 15 amino acids. CDR1 and CDR2 from the germline V gene are SGHTA and FQGNSA. With V trimmed by 6 bases and J by 3 bases, 11 bases remained unmatched. Written as DNA, the CDR3 is TGTGCCAGCAGTCGTCGAGGACAGGATGTCTACGAGCAGTACTTC. This translates into CASSRRGQDVYEQYF.

The chain has TRBV19 and TRBJ1-4; a weak D match, TRBD1 (5 bases). V was cut by 1 base and J by 0 bases, with 12 bases left in between. Germline CDR1 and CDR2: LNHDA and SQIVND (reference sequence). CDR3 size: 17 residues. CDR3 residues: CASSIARGWSTNEKLFF. CDR3 DNA: TGTGCCAGTAGTATAGCTCGGGGGTGGTCAACTAATGAAAAACTGTTTTTT.

V is TRBV27 and J is TRBJ1-1; tentatively, D is TRBD1 (5 bases). Looked up from germline, CDR1 is MNHEY and CDR2 is SMNVEV (reference sequence). This CDR3 has 13 residues. Trimming took 3 bases from V and 3 from J, leaving 8 bases between them. CDR3 residues: CASSFGGDTEAFF. DNA for the CDR3: TGTGCCAGCAGTTTCGGGGGGGACACTGAAGCTTTCTTT.

The chain combines TRBV5-1 with TRBJ2-2, with 8 bases lining up with TRBD1. CDR3 length: 14 residues. Per germline, CDR1 SGHRS and CDR2 YFSETQ. V shed 7 bases, J shed 1 base, and the junction held 3 bases outside the gene matches. CDR3 protein: CASAGQGNTGELFF. CDR3 nucleotide sequence: TGCGCCAGCGCCGGACAGGGGAACACCGGGGAGCTGTTTTTT. The full variable domain, its missing parts supplied by reference TRBV5-1 and TRBJ2-2, is KAGVTQTPRYLIKTRGQQVTLSCSPISGHRSVSWYQQTPGQGLQFLFEYFSETQRNKGNFPGRFSGRQFSNSRSEMNVSTLELGDSALYLCASAGQGNTGELFFGEGSRLTVL.

This clone was found once. This rearrangement joins TRBV27 to TRBJ1-1; maybe TRBD1 (5 bases). CDR1 is MNHEY and CDR2 is SMNVEV in the germline V gene (reference sequence). V lost 4 bases, J lost 3 bases, and 9 bases lay in between. The CDR3 is made up of 13 amino acids. For the CDR3, the DNA is TGTGCCAGCAGTTCCCGACAGCACACTGAAGCTTTCTTT. This sequence encodes CASSSRQHTEAFF.

This clone was picked up a small number of times. The chain uses TRBV6-6 and TRBJ1-1; D is undetermined. From germline, CDR1 is MNHNY and CDR2 SVGAGI (reference sequence). The V end lost 0 bases, the J end lost 6 bases, and 5 bases lay between the germline ends. The CDR3 sequence is 12 residues long. The CDR3 DNA sequence: TGTGCCAGCAGTTACTCTATCCCTGAAGCTTTCTTT. Protein: CASSYSIPEAFF.

The chain carries TRBV5-4 and TRBJ1-4; 11 bases are shared with TRBD1. Germline V CDR1 and CDR2: SGHNT, YYREEE (reference sequence). Trimming removed 4 bases from V and 7 bases from J; junction bases left unmatched: 12. This CDR3 comprises 17 residues. The CDR3 loop is CASSTPGQGGLGEKLFF. CDR3 nucleotides: TGTGCCAGCAGCACCCCGGGACAGGGGGGTCTTGGTGAAAAACTGTTTTTT.

The genes are TRBV28 and TRBJ2-6; D not certain. The germline gives CDR1 MDHEN, CDR2 SYDVKM. The germline V and J ends were trimmed by 7 bases and 0 bases, with 13 bases remaining between them. This CDR3 has 16 amino acids. This CDR3 reads CASTRIGRSGANVLTF. CDR3 sequence (DNA): TGTGCCAGCACCCGAATTGGCCGCTCTGGGGCCAACGTCCTGACTTTC. Full variable domain (outside the CDR3, taken from reference TRBV28 and TRBJ2-6): DVKVTQSSRYLVKRTGEKVFLECVQDMDHENMFWYRQDPGLGLRLIYFSYDVKMKEKGDIPEGYSVSREKKERFSLILESASTNQTSMYLCASTRIGRSGANVLTFGAGSRLTVL.

A single count supports this clone. The chain links TRBV27 to TRBJ2-7, with 10 bases lining up with TRBD2. V dropped 7 bases and J dropped 2; count of bases not matched to a gene: 11. The CDR3 extends over 16 amino acids. CDR1 and CDR2 from the germline V gene are MNHEY and SMNVEV (reference sequence). The CDR3 DNA reads TGTGCCAGCACCCCTAGCGGGAGAGAGGAAACCTACGAGCAGTACTTC. Translating gives CASTPSGREETYEQYF.

CDR3: CASSWALQGASGNTIYF. CDR3 nucleotides: TGTGCCAGCAGTTGGGCCCTTCAGGGGGCGTCCGGAAACACCATATATTTT. J is TRBJ1-3 and V is TRBV28; 8 bases are shared with TRBD1. Trimming removed 4 bases from V and 4 bases from J; junction bases left unmatched: 12. Looked up from germline, CDR1 is MDHEN and CDR2 is SYDVKM. The length of the CDR3 is 17 residues.

Only a few counts were recorded for this clone. V is TRBV4-1 and J is TRBJ2-3, with 10 bases that match TRBD1. J lost 6 bases, V lost 2 bases, and 5 bases had no gene match. Germline V gives CDR1 MGHRA, CDR2 YSYEKL. The CDR3 loop spans 15 amino acids. CDR3 DNA: TGCGCCAGCAGCCAACGACAGGGGGCAGCGGATACGCAGTATTTT. This sequence encodes CASSQRQGAADTQYF.

The chain couples TRBV6-1 to TRBJ2-1; the match to TRBD2 covers 9 bases. After removal of 1 base from V and 4 bases from J, the junction contained 8 bases not matched to a gene. The V gene's germline CDR1 is MNHNS and CDR2 SASEGT. The CDR3 is 17 amino acids. This chain's CDR3 is CASSEGAGAGGYNEQFF. The DNA for the CDR3 is TGTGCCAGCAGTGAAGGGGCCGGTGCGGGAGGGTACAATGAGCAGTTCTTC.

The chain employs TRBV5-6 and TRBJ2-5, with 7 bases fitting TRBD2. In germline, CDR1 is SGHDT, CDR2 YYEEEE. The CDR3 has 15 residues. Trimming at V came to 1 base and at J to 1 base, leaving 4 bases not matched to a gene. CDR3: CASSLYGGSQETQYF. The DNA of the CDR3 is TGTGCCAGCAGCTTGTACGGGGGGTCCCAAGAGACCCAGTACTTC.

With respect to this clone: The junction departs from germline at one end; a sequencing error may be responsible. The chain couples TRBV7-9 to TRBJ1-2; D uncertain. This CDR3 is built from 16 residues. Germline CDR1 and CDR2: SEHNR and FQNEAQ (reference sequence). The CDR3 loop reads CSSSRYISGGNYGYTF. The CDR3 coding sequence is TGTTCCAGCAGCCGTTATATAAGTGGCGGGAACTATGGCTACACCTTC.

This chain links TRBV30 with TRBJ2-5; 9 bases fit TRBD2. Germline V lookup: CDR1 GTSNPN, CDR2 SVGIG (reference sequence). Germline trimming cut 4 bases from V and 3 bases from J; bases unmatched to any gene: 3. The CDR3 loop spans 13 amino acids. CDR3 bases: TGTGCCTGGAATAGACTAGCGGAAGAGACCCAGTACTTC. Its translation is CAWNRLAEETQYF.

The chain has TRBV5-1 and TRBJ2-4; maybe TRBD1 (5 bases). Germline CDR1 SGHRS, CDR2 YFSETQ. V was shortened by 0 bases and J by 4 bases, with 8 bases between the two germline ends. This CDR3 is 14 amino acids long. CDR3: CASSLVPGKNIQYF. The CDR3 DNA sequence: TGCGCCAGCAGCTTGGTCCCAGGGAAAAACATTCAGTACTTC.

V gene TRBV5-4 combines with J gene TRBJ2-1; weak D call: TRBD1 (5 bases). CDR3 size: 13 residues. V lost 1 base, J lost 9 bases, and 11 bases lay in between. Germline CDR1 reads SGHNT; CDR2 reads YYREEE (reference sequence). The CDR3 DNA reads as TGTGCCAGCAGCTTGATGGCCCAGGGTGAGCAGTTCTTC. Translating gives CASSLMAQGEQFF.

The chain has TRBV5-1 and TRBJ2-3, with TRBD2 matching 14 bases. The CDR3 loop spans 15 amino acids. V lost 7 bases to trimming and J lost 7 bases; unmatched junction nucleotides: 8. Germline CDR1 SGHRS, CDR2 YFSETQ. CDR3 loop: CASSGTSGSTNTQYF. The CDR3 DNA reads as TGCGCCAGCTCCGGGACTAGCGGGAGTACGAATACGCAGTATTTT.

V gene TRBV15 combines with J gene TRBJ2-1; 12 bases map to TRBD2. CDR3 length: 17 amino acids. The V gene end was trimmed by 5 bases and the J gene end by 3 bases; junction bases not matched to a gene: 8. The germline gives CDR1 LNHNV, CDR2 YYDKDF (reference sequence). Here the CDR3 reads CATSRTILAGGYNEQFF. Here the CDR3 DNA reads TGTGCCACCAGCCGCACCATACTAGCGGGAGGCTACAATGAGCAGTTCTTC.